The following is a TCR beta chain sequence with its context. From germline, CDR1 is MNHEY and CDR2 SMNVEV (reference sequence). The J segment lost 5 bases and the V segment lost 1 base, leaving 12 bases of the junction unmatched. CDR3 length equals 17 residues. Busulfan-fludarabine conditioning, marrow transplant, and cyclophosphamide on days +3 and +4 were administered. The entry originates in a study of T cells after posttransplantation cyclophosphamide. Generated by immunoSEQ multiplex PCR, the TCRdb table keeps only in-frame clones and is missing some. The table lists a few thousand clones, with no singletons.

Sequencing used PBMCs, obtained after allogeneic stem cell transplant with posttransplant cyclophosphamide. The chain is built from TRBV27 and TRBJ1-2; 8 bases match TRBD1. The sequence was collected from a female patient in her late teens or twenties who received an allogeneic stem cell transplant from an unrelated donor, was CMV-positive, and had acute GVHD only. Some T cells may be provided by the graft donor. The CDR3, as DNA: TGTGCCAGCAGTTTATTGCCAGGGGGCGCGTCGGGGTATGGCTACACCTTC. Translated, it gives CASSLLPGGASGYGYTF.